Below, one T cell receptor (beta chain) is given with its context. This specimen belongs to a study of control samples from healthy donors and cancer patients. Profiling relied on immunoSEQ multiplex PCR, and the TCRdb table lists in-frame clones only, not all of them. The data contain roughly 190,000 clones, about 89% of them singletons. V was pared by 0 bases and J by 10 bases, with 17 bases between. This CDR3 spans 15 amino acids. CDR1 and CDR2 from the germline V gene are SGHDT and YYEEEE. The receptor was isolated from a man under 40 in good health. The V call is TRBV5-6, the J call TRBJ2-1; D is perhaps TRBD2 (6 bases). The specimen was blood. Written as DNA, the CDR3 is TGTGCCAGCAGCTTGGGGGACTCACGGCGGGGCGAGCAGTTCTTC. It encodes CASSLGDSRRGEQFF.